This paragraph reports one T cell receptor (beta chain). Its antigen remains unidentified. TCRdb re-derived calls from the 5' RACE reads in MiXCR, one entry per CDR3 protein. The sample shows some 270,000 distinct CDR3 sequences, more than 15% of them seen only once. The sample is drawn from a study of CD8 T cells in ankylosing spondylitis. General study results and limits: Clones linked to disease were reported to show significant enrichment in matched ankylosing spondylitis synovial fluid.

The CDR3 is 15 amino acids. Germline V gene lookup returns CDR1 SGHTS and CDR2 YDEGEE. The V and J ends lost 3 bases and 5 bases, in that order; junction bases with no gene match: 4. Material: blood, either unsorted or a sorted T cell fraction (not recorded which). The origin of this receptor is a male donor with ankylosing spondylitis or in good health (not recorded which). The chain has TRBV5-8 and TRBJ2-2, with TRBD1 matching 10 bases. In DNA form, the CDR3 reads TGTGCCAGCAGCTCTGGACAGGGGGTTACCGGGGAGCTGTTTTTT. This gives the protein CASSSGQGVTGELFF.